One and the same sample provided the 23 T cell receptor beta chains below, sequenced in a study of regulatory T cells in long-lasting Graves disease. With iRepertoire HTBI primers and Arm-PCR of CDR3 regions, TCR beta libraries were built. Each CDR3 protein is one row after TCRdb ran MiXCR on the multiplex PCR reads. The repertoire includes fewer than 550,000 distinct CDR3 sequences, 16% of them detected once, and around 23% sits in the top ten. Specified time point: newly diagnosed GD, antithyroid drugs for less than 3 months. From PBMCs, RNA was extracted and then used to make the TCR library. These data also featured in a second study, about T cells in Graves' hyperthyroidism and ophthalmopathy.

Source: peripheral blood mononuclear cells (PBMCs), taken at new diagnosis, from a patient treated with antithyroid drugs. These receptors were collected from a woman between 18 and 29 years old with Graves disease.

This clonotype has ten or more counts. V usage is TRBV6-1 and J usage is TRBJ2-7; D uncertain. Germline CDR1 is MNHNS and CDR2 is SASEGT. There are 12 residues in the CDR3. Trimming stripped 3 bases from V and 6 bases from J, with 9 bases between. This chain's CDR3 is CASSDPFAEQYF. CDR3 DNA sequence: TGTGCCAGCAGTGACCCTTTCGCCGAGCAGTACTTC.

The chain combines TRBV7-8 with TRBJ2-7; TRBD1 aligns across 11 bases. Trimming cost V 5 bases and J 3 bases; bases outside gene matches: 12. This CDR3 region has 17 residues. Germline V CDR1 and CDR2: SGHVS, FQNEAQ. Here the CDR3 reads CASSVGGQGAGRYEQYF. The CDR3 bases are TGTGCCAGCAGCGTAGGAGGACAGGGGGCTGGCCGCTACGAGCAGTACTTC.

The chain is built from TRBV30 and TRBJ2-7, with 7 nucleotides matching TRBD1. With 4 bases clipped from V and 8 bases from J, the junction kept 8 bases outside the gene matches. This CDR3 has 12 amino acids. Per germline, CDR1 GTSNPN and CDR2 SVGIG (reference sequence). The CDR3 protein is CAWTTGTAKQYF. CDR3 in DNA: TGTGCCTGGACCACCGGGACAGCTAAGCAGTACTTC.

The chain links TRBV10-3 to TRBJ2-5; D assignment may be TRBD1 or TRBD2 (5 bases each). V gave up 4 bases and J gave up 5 bases, with 8 bases separating them. Germline CDR1 is ENHRY and CDR2 is SYGVKD. The CDR3 has 12 residues. The CDR3 DNA follows: TGTGCCATCAGTGGAGGGGAGGAGACCCAGTACTTC. Encoded protein: CAISGGEETQYF.

This clonotype has at least ten counts. The chain carries TRBV20-1 and TRBJ2-7; a possible D gene is TRBD1 (6 bases). Germline assignment: CDR1 DFQATT and CDR2 SNEGSKA (reference sequence). The CDR3 spans 14 residues. V was trimmed by 0 bases and J by 2 bases, leaving 11 bases between them. CDR3 residues: CSAREQGPPYEQYF. For the CDR3, the DNA is TGCAGTGCTAGAGAACAGGGACCCCCCTACGAGCAGTACTTC.

The sample holds many counts of this clonotype. The V gene is TRBV29-1, the J gene TRBJ2-5; 8 bases are a match to TRBD2. The CDR3 extends over 16 amino acids. The germline CDR1 and CDR2 sequences are SQVTM and ANQGSEA. J lost 1 base, V lost 1 base, and 8 bases had no gene match. CDR3 DNA: TGCAGCGTTGAAGGGGGTCCGGGGGGGCCCCAAGAGACCCAGTACTTC. Its protein product is CSVEGGPGGPQETQYF.

The CDR3 nucleotides read TGTGCCAGCAGTAACCCCCAGAACTTCTACAATGAGCAGTTCTTC. Protein: CASSNPQNFYNEQFF. V and J are TRBV7-9 and TRBJ2-1, with D uncertain. Germline CDR1 is SEHNR and CDR2 is FQNEAQ (reference sequence). CDR3 length: 15 residues. Trimming took off 6 bases at V and 3 bases at J, with 15 bases between the two ends.

This clonotype has a handful of counts. The gene calls are TRBV28 and TRBJ1-2; perhaps TRBD1 as D (5 bases). V dropped 6 bases and J dropped 4 bases, with 21 bases sitting between them. Germline CDR1 MDHEN, CDR2 SYDVKM. This CDR3 contains 16 residues. Here the CDR3 reads CASSGPGTYLVYGYTF. CDR3 DNA: TGTGCCAGCAGCGGGCCCGGGACCTACTTGGTCTATGGCTACACCTTC.

This chain joins TRBV20-1 and TRBJ2-5, with D unclear. In germline, CDR1 is DFQATT, CDR2 SNEGSKA (reference sequence). V lost 7 bases and J 5 bases, leaving 11 bases between the germline ends. This CDR3 is 11 amino acids long. This CDR3 reads CSGVNAETQYF. In DNA form, the CDR3 reads TGCAGTGGGGTCAATGCTGAGACCCAGTACTTC.

V is TRBV30 and J is TRBJ2-7, with 10 bases matching TRBD2. The CDR3 is 14 residues long. V shed 1 base, J shed 2 bases, and the junction held 2 bases outside the gene matches. Germline-derived CDR1 and CDR2 are GTSNPN and SVGIG (reference sequence). The CDR3 spells CAWSEGLATYEQYF. The CDR3 DNA follows: TGTGCCTGGAGTGAGGGACTAGCGACCTACGAGCAGTACTTC.

In this sample, this clonotype turned up many times. The V gene is TRBV9, the J gene TRBJ1-2, with 8 bases identical to TRBD1. The V gene end was trimmed by 4 bases and the J gene end by 4 bases; junction bases not matched to a gene: 9. Germline values: CDR1 SGDLS, CDR2 YYNGEE. CDR3 length: 15 amino acids. In DNA form, the CDR3 reads TGTGCCAGCAGCCCCCTACTGACAGGGGCCTATGGCTACACCTTC. The encoded protein is CASSPLLTGAYGYTF. Full variable domain (remainder filled in from reference TRBV9 and TRBJ1-2): DSGVTQTPKHLITATGQRVTLRCSPRSGDLSVYWYQQSLDQGLQFLIQYYNGEERAKGNILERFSAQQFPDLHSELNLSSLELGDSALYFCASSPLLTGAYGYTFGSGTRLTVV.

The CDR3 coding sequence is TGTGCCAGCAGGGCCTATACTAGCGGGAACTCCTACGAGCAGTACTTC. It yields the protein CASRAYTSGNSYEQYF. The V call is TRBV2, the J call TRBJ2-7, with 10 bases matching TRBD2. Trimming took 6 bases from V and 0 from J; bases not matched to a gene: 8. The CDR3 runs 16 residues. Germline-derived CDR1 and CDR2 are SNHLY and FYNNEI.

A few counts support this clonotype. A much larger clonotype is one base distant, so this may be a read error. The chain links TRBV27 to TRBJ2-7; the D is unclear. The CDR3 has 16 amino acids. Trimming left V 5 bases short and J 5 bases short, with 22 bases between. Per germline, CDR1 MNHEY and CDR2 SMNVEV (reference sequence). The CDR3 sequence is CASSLGSDLPLNEQYF. The CDR3 nucleotides are TGTGCCAGCAGTCTTGGTTCAGACCTGCCGCTAAACGAGCAGTACTTC.

The sample holds many counts of this clonotype. V usage is TRBV30 and J usage is TRBJ1-2, with D maybe TRBD1 (6 bases). In germline, CDR1 is GTSNPN, CDR2 SVGIG (reference sequence). The V end was cut by 4 bases, the J end by 4 bases, with 10 bases between. The CDR3 extends over 12 amino acids. DNA for the CDR3: TGTGCCTGGATACAGGGATCCTATGGCTACACCTTC. Translation: CAWIQGSYGYTF. The full variable domain, completed using reference TRBV30 and TRBJ1-2, is SQTIHQWPATLVQPVGSPLSLECTVEGTSNPNLYWYRQAAGRGLQLLFYSVGIGQISSEVPQNLSASRPQDRQFILSSKKLLLSDSGFYLCAWIQGSYGYTFGSGTRLTVV.

This clonotype was counted many times. This chain links TRBV4-3 with TRBJ2-2; TRBD2 matches at 16 bases. CDR1 is LGHNA and CDR2 is YSLEER in the germline V gene. Losses at the gene ends were 4 bases for V and 5 bases for J; bases not matched to a gene: 7. The CDR3 covers 18 residues. CDR3 bases: TGCGCCAGCAGCCCAGGGGGACTAGCGGGAGGGCTAACCGGGGAGCTGTTTTTT. Residues: CASSPGGLAGGLTGELFF.

This clonotype showed up many times. The rearrangement links TRBV6-1 to TRBJ1-2; TRBD1 might be the D (5 bases). V gave up 5 bases and J gave up 8 bases, with 15 bases separating them. The CDR3 has 13 amino acids. Germline V gene data show CDR1 as MNHNS and CDR2 as SASEGT. CDR3 in DNA: TGTGCCAGCAGTACCGGGACTTGGCGGGGCTACACCTTC. Translation: CASSTGTWRGYTF.

V and J are TRBV20-1 and TRBJ1-5; D not resolved. The CDR3 length is 13 residues. V was cut by 0 bases and J by 4 bases, with 7 bases left in between. Germline V gives CDR1 DFQATT, CDR2 SNEGSKA (reference sequence). The CDR3 sequence is CSARDDRNQPQHF. The CDR3 nucleotides are TGCAGTGCTAGAGATGATCGAAATCAGCCCCAGCATTTT.

In its sample, this clonotype was seen a few times. This chain links TRBV20-1 with TRBJ2-4, with D hard to call. V lost 0 bases and J lost 9, with 6 bases in between. CDR3 length: 11 amino acids. Germline loops: CDR1 DFQATT, CDR2 SNEGSKA (reference sequence). The CDR3 is CSARDVGIQYF. The CDR3 DNA reads as TGCAGTGCTAGAGATGTTGGCATTCAGTACTTC.

The rearrangement links TRBV19 to TRBJ2-7, with D maybe TRBD1 (6 bases). Germline CDR1 LNHDA, CDR2 SQIVND (reference sequence). Trimming removed 5 bases at V and 3 bases at J, with 14 bases between. The CDR3 length is 14 residues. The CDR3 region has the DNA TGTGCCAGTAGTCCCCACAGGGAAGACTACGAGCAGTACTTC. Its translation: CASSPHREDYEQYF.

The V gene is TRBV6-1, the J gene TRBJ1-2; TRBD1 agrees at 7 bases. This CDR3 is 14 amino acids long. The V segment lost 5 bases and the J segment 6 bases; nucleotides outside the gene matches: 9. Looked up from germline, CDR1 is MNHNS and CDR2 is SASEGT. Written as DNA, the CDR3 is TGTGCCAGCAGTAATCCGGGACAGAGAGATGGCTACACCTTC. Translation: CASSNPGQRDGYTF.

The chain's CDR3 is CASRLTGTSVGNEQFF. CDR3 nucleotides: TGTGCCAGCAGGCTGACCGGGACTAGCGTTGGCAATGAGCAGTTCTTC. The rearrangement joins TRBV7-2 to TRBJ2-1; 10 bases align to TRBD2. V dropped 6 bases and J dropped 6; count of bases not matched to a gene: 11. The CDR3 consists of 16 residues. Germline V gives CDR1 SGHTA, CDR2 FQGNSA. The entire variable domain, with the rest obtained from reference TRBV7-2 and TRBJ2-1, is as follows: GAGVSQSPSNKVTEKGKDVELRCDPISGHTALYWYRQSLGQGLEFLIYFQGNSAPDKSGLPSDRFSAERTGGSVSTLTIQRTQQEDSAVYLCASRLTGTSVGNEQFFGPGTRLTVL.

This clonotype was counted many times. The V and J genes are TRBV13 and TRBJ2-7; the match to TRBD2 covers 9 bases. Trimming removed 4 bases from V and 7 bases from J; junction bases left unmatched: 11. Germline CDR1 reads PRHDT; CDR2 reads FYEKMQ (reference sequence). The CDR3 extends over 15 amino acids. CDR3 in amino acids: CASSSRREGRREQYF. The DNA for the CDR3 is TGTGCCAGCAGCTCTCGGCGGGAGGGCCGAAGGGAGCAGTACTTC.

This clonotype showed up many times. The rearrangement uses TRBV20-1 and TRBJ2-1, with D tentatively TRBD2 (6 bases). Germline values: CDR1 DFQATT, CDR2 SNEGSKA (reference sequence). CDR3 length equals 13 residues. V dropped 7 bases and J dropped 2 bases, with 12 bases sitting between them. The CDR3 coding sequence is TGCAGTGTGGTAGCGGAGGCCTACAATGAGCAGTTCTTC. This codes for CSVVAEAYNEQFF.